This entry concerns a single TCR beta chain. The junction and the germline gene differ at one end; a read error may be behind it. This sample stems from a study of prognosis after radiotherapy for stage I lung cancer. CDR1 is KGHDR and CDR2 is SFDVKD in the germline V gene. This CDR3 comprises 14 residues. The TCR beta CDR3 region was amplified from genomic DNA, with two rounds of multiplex PCR being used for the amplification. Primers specific to each TRBV and TRBJ gene drove first-round PCR. TCRdb analysed the multiplex PCR reads with MiXCR anew, one entry per CDR3 protein. The sample yields around 25,000 distinct CDR3 sequences, 36% seen once.

Sequencing was performed on PBMCs, taken before or after stereotactic body radiation therapy (not recorded which). The rearrangement links TRBV24-1 to TRBJ1-2, with 7 positions matching TRBD1. This clonotype was obtained from a donor over 45 with non-small cell lung cancer. In nucleotides, the CDR3 is TGTGCCGCCAGTGATCCCGGGACAGCGGATGGCTACACCTTC. This translates into CAASDPGTADGYTF.